The text below deals with one T cell receptor beta chain. Its target is not known. This record belongs to a study of T cell responses to AZD1222 COVID-19 vaccine. Study information: Pooling covered second doses at about 4 or about 12 weeks. Study findings and constraints: Sampling that yielded the repertoires occurred only after the peak T cell response. Clonal diversity may have been underestimated in mostly white British donors.

The assay was immunoSEQ multiplex PCR, and TCRdb's table has in-frame clones only and misses some. The sample comprises roughly 150,000 clones, around nine tenths of which are singletons, and 1.5% to 2% rests with the top ten. Germline-derived CDR1 and CDR2 are MDHEN and SYDVKM. V dropped 0 bases and J dropped 0 bases, with 7 bases sitting between them. The CDR3 consists of 15 residues. The V and J genes are TRBV28 and TRBJ2-3; D gene uncertain. The sequenced sample was peripheral blood, obtained on day 0 of AZD1222 vaccination. This receptor was obtained from an adult in good health. In DNA form, the CDR3 reads TGTGCCAGCAGTTTATGGTCTGGCAGCACAGATACGCAGTATTTT. As protein: CASSLWSGSTDTQYF.